A single T cell receptor beta chain is shown here with its context. Using immunoSEQ multiplex PCR, the repertoire was profiled, and TCRdb retains in-frame clones only, with some absent. The sample carries 85,000 to 100,000 clones, around 90% recorded once. This record belongs to a study of OX40 agonist ivuxolimab in advanced cancers. Study information: Each patient was given ivuxolimab into a vein every 2 weeks, at 0.01 to 10 mg/kg.

V was trimmed by 4 bases and J by 0 bases, leaving 7 bases between them. The length of the CDR3 is 13 residues. Germline V gene sequence: CDR1 SNHLY, CDR2 FYNNEI. The chain couples TRBV2 to TRBJ2-7; D gene ambiguous. This clonotype originated in an adult with an advanced solid tumor such as melanoma, head and neck, liver or kidney cancer. This specimen was CD4+ or CD8+ T cells sorted from blood, taken in a trial of the OX40 agonist ivuxolimab. The CDR3 protein is CASSVLSSYEQYF. The CDR3 DNA reads as TGTGCCAGCAGTGTTTTAAGCTCCTACGAGCAGTACTTC.